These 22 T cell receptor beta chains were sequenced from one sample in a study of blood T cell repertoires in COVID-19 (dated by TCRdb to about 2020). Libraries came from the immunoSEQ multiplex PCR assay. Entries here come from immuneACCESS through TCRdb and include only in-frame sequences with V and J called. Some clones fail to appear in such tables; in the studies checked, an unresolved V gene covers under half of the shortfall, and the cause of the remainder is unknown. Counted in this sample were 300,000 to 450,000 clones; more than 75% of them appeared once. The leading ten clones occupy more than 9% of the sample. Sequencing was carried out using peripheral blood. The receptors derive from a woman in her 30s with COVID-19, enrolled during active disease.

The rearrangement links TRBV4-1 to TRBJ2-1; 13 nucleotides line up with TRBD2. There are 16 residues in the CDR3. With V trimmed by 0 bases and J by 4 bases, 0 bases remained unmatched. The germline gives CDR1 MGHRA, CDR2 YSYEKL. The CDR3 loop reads CASSQEGLAGYNEQFF. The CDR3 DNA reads TGCGCCAGCAGCCAAGAGGGACTAGCGGGGTACAATGAGCAGTTCTTC.

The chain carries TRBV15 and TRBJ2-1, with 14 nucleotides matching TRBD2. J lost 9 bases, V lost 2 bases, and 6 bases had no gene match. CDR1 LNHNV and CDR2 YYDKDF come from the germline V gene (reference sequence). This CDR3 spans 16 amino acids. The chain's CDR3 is CATSRTGTSGSGEQFF. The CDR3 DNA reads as TGTGCCACCAGCAGAACCGGGACTAGCGGGAGTGGTGAGCAGTTCTTC.

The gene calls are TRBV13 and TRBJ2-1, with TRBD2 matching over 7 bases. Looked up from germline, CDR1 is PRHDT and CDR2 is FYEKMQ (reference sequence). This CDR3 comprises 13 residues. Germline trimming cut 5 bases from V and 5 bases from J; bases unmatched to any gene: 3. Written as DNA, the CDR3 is TGTGCCAGCAGCCCCGGGACTAACAATGAGCAGTTCTTC. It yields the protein CASSPGTNNEQFF.

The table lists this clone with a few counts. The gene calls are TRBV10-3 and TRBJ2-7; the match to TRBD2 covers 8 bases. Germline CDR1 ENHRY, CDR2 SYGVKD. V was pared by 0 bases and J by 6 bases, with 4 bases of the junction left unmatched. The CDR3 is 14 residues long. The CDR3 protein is CAISESSGSLEQYF. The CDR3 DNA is TGTGCCATCAGTGAGTCGAGCGGGAGTCTCGAGCAGTACTTC.

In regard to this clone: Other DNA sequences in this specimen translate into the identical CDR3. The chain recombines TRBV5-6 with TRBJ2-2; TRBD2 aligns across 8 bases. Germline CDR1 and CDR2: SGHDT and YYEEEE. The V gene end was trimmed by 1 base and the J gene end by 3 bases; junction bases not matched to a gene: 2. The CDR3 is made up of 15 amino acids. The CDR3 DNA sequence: TGTGCCAGCAGCTTGACTAGCGGCTACACCGGGGAGCTGTTTTTT. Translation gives CASSLTSGYTGELFF.

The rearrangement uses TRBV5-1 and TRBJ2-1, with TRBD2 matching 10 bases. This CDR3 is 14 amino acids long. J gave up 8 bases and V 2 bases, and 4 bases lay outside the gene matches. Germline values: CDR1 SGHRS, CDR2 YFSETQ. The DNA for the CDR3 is TGCGCCAGCAGCTTAGCGGGAGGGCCTGATGAGCAGTTCTTC. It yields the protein CASSLAGGPDEQFF.

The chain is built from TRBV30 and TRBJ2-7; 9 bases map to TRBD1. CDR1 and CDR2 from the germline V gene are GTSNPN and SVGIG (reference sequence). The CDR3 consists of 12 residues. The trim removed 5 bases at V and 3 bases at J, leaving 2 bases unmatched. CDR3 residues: CAWRQGVYEQYF. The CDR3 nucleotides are TGTGCCTGGCGACAGGGGGTCTACGAGCAGTACTTC.

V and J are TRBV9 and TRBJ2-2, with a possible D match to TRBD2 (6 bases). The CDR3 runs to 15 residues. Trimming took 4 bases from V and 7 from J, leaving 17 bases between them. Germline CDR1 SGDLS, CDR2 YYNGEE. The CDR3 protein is CASSLTGGSGGELFF. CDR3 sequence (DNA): TGTGCCAGCAGCCTCACCGGGGGATCAGGCGGGGAGCTGTTTTTT. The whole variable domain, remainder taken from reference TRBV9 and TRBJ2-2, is DSGVTQTPKHLITATGQRVTLRCSPRSGDLSVYWYQQSLDQGLQFLIQYYNGEERAKGNILERFSAQQFPDLHSELNLSSLELGDSALYFCASSLTGGSGGELFFGEGSRLTVL.

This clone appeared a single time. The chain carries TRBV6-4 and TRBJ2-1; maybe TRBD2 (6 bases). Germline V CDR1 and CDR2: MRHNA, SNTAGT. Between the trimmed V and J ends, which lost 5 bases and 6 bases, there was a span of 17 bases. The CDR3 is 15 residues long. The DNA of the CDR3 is TGTGCCAGCAGTTCTCAGGGACTGATCGGCAATGAGCAGTTCTTC. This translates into CASSSQGLIGNEQFF.

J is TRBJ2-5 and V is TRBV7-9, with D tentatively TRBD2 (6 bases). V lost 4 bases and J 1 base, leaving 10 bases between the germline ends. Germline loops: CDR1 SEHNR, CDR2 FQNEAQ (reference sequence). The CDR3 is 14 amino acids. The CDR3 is CASSSSVIQETQYF. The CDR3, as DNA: TGTGCCAGCAGCTCTAGCGTTATCCAAGAGACCCAGTACTTC.

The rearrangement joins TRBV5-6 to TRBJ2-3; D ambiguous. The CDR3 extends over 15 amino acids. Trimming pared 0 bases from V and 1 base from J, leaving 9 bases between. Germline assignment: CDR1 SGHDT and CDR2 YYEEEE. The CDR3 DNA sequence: TGTGCCAGCAGCTTGGCGGGTCCCCGCACAGATACGCAGTATTTT. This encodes CASSLAGPRTDTQYF.

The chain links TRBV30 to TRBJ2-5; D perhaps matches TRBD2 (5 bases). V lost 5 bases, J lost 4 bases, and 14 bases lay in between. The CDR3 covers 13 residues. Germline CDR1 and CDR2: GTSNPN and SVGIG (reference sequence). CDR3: CAWCQVRGETQYF. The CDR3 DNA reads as TGTGCCTGGTGCCAAGTTCGGGGAGAGACCCAGTACTTC.

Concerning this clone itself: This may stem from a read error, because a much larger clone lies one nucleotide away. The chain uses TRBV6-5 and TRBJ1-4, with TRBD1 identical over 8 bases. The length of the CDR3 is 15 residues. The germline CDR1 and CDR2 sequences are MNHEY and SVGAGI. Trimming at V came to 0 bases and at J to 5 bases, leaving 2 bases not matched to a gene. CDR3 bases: TGTGCCAGCAGTTACTCCGGGACAGGAAATGAAAAACTGTTTTTT. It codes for CASSYSGTGNEKLFF.

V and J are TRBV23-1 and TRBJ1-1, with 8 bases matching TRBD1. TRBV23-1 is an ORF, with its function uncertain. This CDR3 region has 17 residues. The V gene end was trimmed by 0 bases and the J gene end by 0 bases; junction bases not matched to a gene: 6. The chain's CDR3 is CASSQSTDRVLNTEAFF. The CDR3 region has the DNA TGCGCCAGCAGTCAATCGACGGACAGGGTCCTGAACACTGAAGCTTTCTTT.

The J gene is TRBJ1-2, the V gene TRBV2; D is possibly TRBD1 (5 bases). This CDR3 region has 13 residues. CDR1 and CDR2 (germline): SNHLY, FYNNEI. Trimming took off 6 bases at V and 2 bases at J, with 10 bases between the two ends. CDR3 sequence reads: CASRVEGNYGYTF. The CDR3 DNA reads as TGTGCCAGCAGGGTGGAGGGGAACTATGGCTACACCTTC. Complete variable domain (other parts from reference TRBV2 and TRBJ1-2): EPEVTQTPSHQVTQMGQEVILRCVPISNHLYFYWYRQILGQKVEFLVSFYNNEISEKSEIFDDQFSVERPDGSNFTLKIRSTKLEDSAMYFCASRVEGNYGYTFGSGTRLTVV.

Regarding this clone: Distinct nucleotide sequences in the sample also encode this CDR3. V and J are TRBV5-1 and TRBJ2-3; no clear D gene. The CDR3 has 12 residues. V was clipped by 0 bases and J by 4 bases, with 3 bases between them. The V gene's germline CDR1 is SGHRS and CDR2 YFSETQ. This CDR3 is CASSLAADTQYF. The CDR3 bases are TGCGCCAGCAGCTTGGCGGCAGATACGCAGTATTTT.

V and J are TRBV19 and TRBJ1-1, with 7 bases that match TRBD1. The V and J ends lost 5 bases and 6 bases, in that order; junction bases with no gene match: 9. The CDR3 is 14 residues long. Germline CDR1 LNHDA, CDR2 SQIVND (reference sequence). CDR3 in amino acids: CASSSDRESAEAFF. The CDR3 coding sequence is TGTGCCAGTAGTTCCGACAGGGAGAGCGCTGAAGCTTTCTTT.

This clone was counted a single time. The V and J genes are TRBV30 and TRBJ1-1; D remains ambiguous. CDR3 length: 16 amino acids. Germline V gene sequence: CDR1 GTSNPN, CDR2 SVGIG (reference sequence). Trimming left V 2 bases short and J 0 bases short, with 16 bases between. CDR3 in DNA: TGTGCCTGGAGTCACCTGGTGCGAGGGATGAACACTGAAGCTTTCTTT. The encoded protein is CAWSHLVRGMNTEAFF.

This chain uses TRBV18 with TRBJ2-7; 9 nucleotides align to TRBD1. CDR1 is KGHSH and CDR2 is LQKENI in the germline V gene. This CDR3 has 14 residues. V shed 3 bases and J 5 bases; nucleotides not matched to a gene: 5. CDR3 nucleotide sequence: TGTGCCAGCTCACCGCCCGGGACAGGGCACGAGCAGTACTTC. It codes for CASSPPGTGHEQYF.

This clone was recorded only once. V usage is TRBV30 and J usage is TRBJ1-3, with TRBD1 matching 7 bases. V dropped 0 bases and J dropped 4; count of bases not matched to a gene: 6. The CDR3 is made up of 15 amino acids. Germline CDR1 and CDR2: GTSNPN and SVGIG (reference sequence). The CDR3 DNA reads TGTGCCTGGAGTGTAAAGGGGGCGCTAGGAAACACCATATATTTT. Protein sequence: CAWSVKGALGNTIYF.

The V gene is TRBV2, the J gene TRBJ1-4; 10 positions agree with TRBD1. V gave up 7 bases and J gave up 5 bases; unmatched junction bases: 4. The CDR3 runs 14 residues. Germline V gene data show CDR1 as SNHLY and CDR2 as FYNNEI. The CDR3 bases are TGTGCCAGCACATTGGACAGGGGGAATGAAAAACTGTTTTTT. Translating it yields CASTLDRGNEKLFF.

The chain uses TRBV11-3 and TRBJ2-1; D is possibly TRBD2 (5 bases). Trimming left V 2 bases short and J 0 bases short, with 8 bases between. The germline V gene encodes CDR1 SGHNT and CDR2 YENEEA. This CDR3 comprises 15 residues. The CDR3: CASSLRLSSYNEQFF. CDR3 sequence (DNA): TGTGCCAGCAGCTTAAGACTAAGCTCCTACAATGAGCAGTTCTTC.